The 23 T cell receptor beta chains in this list originate from one sample, sequenced in a study of CD4 and CD8 cells across lung adenocarcinoma regions. TCRdb reanalysed the PCR reads using MiXCR and keeps one entry per CDR3 protein. The repertoire holds about 9,200 distinct CDR3 sequences, with about 50% as singletons. Material for sequencing was CD8+ T cells from the margin of a lung tumor. These TCRs come from a female donor with lung adenocarcinoma. The CD4 and CD8 labels of this study may be unreliable.

The chain employs TRBV5-1 and TRBJ2-2, with D unclear. The CDR3 is made up of 13 amino acids. Per the germline V gene, CDR1 is SGHRS and CDR2 is YFSETQ. The ends were cut back, 5 bases at V and 2 bases at J, with 7 bases in the middle. CDR3 residues: CASRTINTGELFF. The CDR3 nucleotides read TGCGCCAGCAGGACCATAAACACCGGGGAGCTGTTTTTT.

The table lists this clonotype with many counts. This chain connects TRBV27 to TRBJ2-3; D unresolved. CDR1 MNHEY and CDR2 SMNVEV come from the germline V gene (reference sequence). The CDR3 has 15 amino acids. With 7 bases removed from V and 3 bases from J, the gap between germline ends came to 17 bases. The CDR3 reads CASTPIETSTDTQYF. The CDR3 coding sequence is TGTGCCAGCACCCCCATCGAGACAAGTACAGATACGCAGTATTTT.

The chain joins TRBV10-3 to TRBJ2-7; a possible D gene is TRBD2 (5 bases). V was pared by 11 bases and J by 7 bases, with 27 bases between. The CDR3 length is 15 residues. Germline assignment: CDR1 ENHRY and CDR2 SYGVKD. The CDR3 DNA sequence: TGTGCCCGGGGTTTCCGGGATGGCACCTCCGATGAGCAGTACTTC. Protein: CARGFRDGTSDEQYF.

V is TRBV4-1 and J is TRBJ1-4; TRBD1 matches 7 bases. Germline V gene lookup returns CDR1 MGHRA and CDR2 YSYEKL. The CDR3 extends over 18 amino acids. The trim removed 0 bases at V and 4 bases at J, leaving 11 bases unmatched. For the CDR3, the DNA is TGCGCCAGCAGCCAAGACTCGACAGGGAGGTTGGGTAATGAAAAACTGTTTTTT. This codes for CASSQDSTGRLGNEKLFF.

This clonotype came up a few times. V is TRBV12-3 or TRBV12-4 and J is TRBJ2-1, with 13 bases matching TRBD2. This CDR3 comprises 16 residues. The V gene end was trimmed by 5 bases and the J gene end by 13 bases; junction bases not matched to a gene: 14. DNA of the CDR3: TGTGCCAGCAGTCTACCTCGACTAGCGGGAGGAGGGATTCAGTTCTTC. The encoded protein is CASSLPRLAGGGIQFF.

This clonotype is labeled medium-sized (0.01 to 0.1%). The CDR3 loop is CASSRLAGGEGEQFF. DNA for the CDR3: TGTGCCAGCAGTCGACTAGCGGGAGGAGAAGGAGAGCAGTTCTTC. This rearrangement joins TRBV6-6 to TRBJ2-1, with 13 bases lining up with TRBD2. The V segment lost 5 bases and the J segment 10 bases; nucleotides outside the gene matches: 8. The CDR3 spans 15 residues. The V gene's germline CDR1 is MNHNY and CDR2 SVGAGI (reference sequence).

Comment on this clonotype: Sequence at one end of the junction differs from germline and may be a read error. V and J are TRBV10-3 and TRBJ2-3; 8 bases match TRBD2. TRBJ2-4 matches the DNA end more closely, so the J call is doubtful. CDR3 length: 17 amino acids. The germline CDR1 and CDR2 sequences are ENHRY and SYGVKD. In DNA form, the CDR3 reads TGTGCCATCAGTGACCCCCCGGCGGGGGGCGCCAAAAACACTCAGTACTTC. It codes for CAISDPPAGGAKNTQYF.

The rearrangement joins TRBV6-5 to TRBJ2-5, with TRBD2 as a possible D gene (5 bases). The J call could be wrong; TRBJ2-7 is a better fit for the DNA end. Germline values: CDR1 MNHEY, CDR2 SVGAGI. CDR3 length: 13 residues. This CDR3 is CASSFTLGYEQYF. CDR3 nucleotides: TGTGCCAGCAGTTTCACACTAGGCTACGAGCAGTACTTC.

The chain links TRBV14 to TRBJ2-4, with D perhaps TRBD1 (7 bases). Germline CDR1 reads SGHDN; CDR2 reads FVKESK. This CDR3 has 18 residues. V was pared by 3 bases and J by 13 bases, with 31 bases between. CDR3 bases: TGTGCCAGCAGCCATAGGCAGGGGGGCGGACGCCCCTACAATGAGCAGTACTTC. This translates into CASSHRQGGGRPYNEQYF.

This clonotype was detected only a few times. This sequence joins TRBV4-1 and TRBJ2-3; 7 bases map to TRBD1. The trim removed 3 bases at V and 1 base at J, leaving 7 bases unmatched. Per the germline V gene, CDR1 is MGHRA and CDR2 is YSYEKL. The CDR3 has 16 amino acids. In nucleotides, the CDR3 is TGCGCCAGCAGCCAGGGTAGTACAGGGGGCACAGATACGCAGTATTTT. It translates to CASSQGSTGGTDTQYF.

This clonotype is labeled medium-sized. The rearrangement uses TRBV10-1 and TRBJ2-5, with a possible D match to TRBD2 (6 bases). The ends were cut back, 8 bases at V and 3 bases at J, with 13 bases in the middle. The germline V gene has CDR1 WNHNN and CDR2 SYGVQD (reference sequence). CDR3 length equals 13 residues. The CDR3 DNA sequence: TGCGCCAGCGCCCGGGAGATTGAAGAGACCCAGTACTTC. It codes for CASAREIEETQYF.

In its sample, this clonotype was seen many times. CDR3 DNA sequence: TGCGCCAGCAGCCCGACGGAAGGGACTAGCGGGAGGAAAAGCTCCTACAATGAGCAGTTCTTC. The encoded protein is CASSPTEGTSGRKSSYNEQFF. The rearrangement uses TRBV4-1 and TRBJ2-1; 15 bases map to TRBD2. V dropped 4 bases and J dropped 0; count of bases not matched to a gene: 13. CDR3 size: 21 residues. Germline V gene sequence: CDR1 MGHRA, CDR2 YSYEKL.

The chain is built from TRBV7-2 and TRBJ2-1; 8 nucleotides align to TRBD2. Unmatched junction bases numbered 5, after V lost 0 bases and J lost 7 bases. The CDR3 spans 15 residues. The V gene's germline CDR1 is SGHTA and CDR2 FQGNSA. CDR3 loop: CASSLANGRGNEQFF. The CDR3 DNA reads as TGTGCCAGCAGCTTAGCGAACGGGAGGGGGAATGAGCAGTTCTTC. The full variable domain, rest sourced from reference TRBV7-2 and TRBJ2-1, is GAGVSQSPSNKVTEKGKDVELRCDPISGHTALYWYRQSLGQGLEFLIYFQGNSAPDKSGLPSDRFSAERTGGSVSTLTIQRTQQEDSAVYLCASSLANGRGNEQFFGPGTRLTVL.

The chain couples TRBV7-6 to TRBJ2-5; D call uncertain. V shed 4 bases and J shed 5 bases, with 11 bases lying between them. Germline lookup yields CDR1 SGHVS and CDR2 FNYEAQ. The CDR3 loop spans 13 amino acids. CDR3 nucleotides: TGTGCCAGCAGCTGGGGTCTTGCGGAGACCCAGTACTTC. Protein: CASSWGLAETQYF.

This clonotype was recorded a few times. The chain carries TRBV5-1 and TRBJ2-5; 7 nucleotides line up with TRBD1. The V segment lost 6 bases and the J segment 2 bases; nucleotides outside the gene matches: 7. CDR3 length equals 14 residues. Germline V gives CDR1 SGHRS, CDR2 YFSETQ. The CDR3 protein is CASTSGQPQETQYF. The DNA of the CDR3 is TGCGCCAGCACCTCGGGACAGCCTCAAGAGACCCAGTACTTC. Filled out from reference TRBV5-1 and TRBJ2-5, the complete variable domain reads KAGVTQTPRYLIKTRGQQVTLSCSPISGHRSVSWYQQTPGQGLQFLFEYFSETQRNKGNFPGRFSGRQFSNSRSEMNVSTLELGDSALYLCASTSGQPQETQYFGPGTRLLVL.

As concerns this clonotype: Mismatch with germline at one junction end may stem from a read error. The CDR3 DNA follows: TGCGCCAGCAGTCCGGGACCAGCCCACTCAGATAAGCAGTACTTT. This gives the protein CASSPGPAHSDKQYF. This rearrangement joins TRBV10-1 to TRBJ2-3; D may correspond to TRBD1 or TRBD2 (5 bases each). The germline CDR1 and CDR2 sequences are WNHNN and SYGVQD (reference sequence). The CDR3 loop spans 15 amino acids.

This clonotype was seen a handful of times. The chain combines TRBV4-1 with TRBJ1-1; the D gene is possibly TRBD1 (5 bases). Trimming stripped 1 base from V and 7 bases from J, with 10 bases between. CDR1 is MGHRA and CDR2 is YSYEKL in the germline V gene. The CDR3 runs to 13 residues. CDR3 nucleotides: TGCGCCAGCAGCCAAGTCAGGGCGGGTGAAGCTTTCTTT. Amino acids: CASSQVRAGEAFF.

This chain joins TRBV10-3 and TRBJ2-5; D remains ambiguous. Trimming removed 10 bases at V and 5 bases at J, with 17 bases between. The CDR3 covers 13 residues. Germline assignment: CDR1 ENHRY and CDR2 SYGVKD. Written as DNA, the CDR3 is TGTGCCACCGAAAATCTCCGTGGGGAGACCCAGTACTTC. It is translated as CATENLRGETQYF.

About this clonotype itself: A read error may account for a junction end that differs from germline. This chain joins TRBV6-5 and TRBJ2-3; weak D call: TRBD2 (6 bases). CDR1 is MNHEY and CDR2 is SVGAGI in the germline V gene. The CDR3 is 16 amino acids. The CDR3 DNA reads TGTGCCAGCAGTTACTCATTAGCGGAGGTCACAGAGACCCAGTATTTC. Amino acid sequence: CASSYSLAEVTETQYF.

This clonotype is deemed medium-sized. The V call is TRBV7-2, the J call TRBJ2-5; TRBD1 agrees at 9 bases. With 5 bases clipped from V and 7 bases from J, the junction kept 5 bases outside the gene matches. Germline V gene sequence: CDR1 SGHTA, CDR2 FQGNSA. The CDR3 length is 13 residues. CDR3 sequence: CASSPRTGVTQYF. The CDR3 DNA is TGTGCCAGCAGCCCAAGGACAGGGGTGACCCAGTACTTC.

J is TRBJ1-2 and V is TRBV4-1; 7 bases agree with TRBD1. Germline V CDR1 and CDR2: MGHRA, YSYEKL. The V and J ends lost 1 base and 6 bases, in that order; junction bases with no gene match: 8. The CDR3 is 15 amino acids. The CDR3 loop is CASSQGVRGVDGYTF. DNA of the CDR3: TGCGCCAGCAGCCAAGGTGTCAGGGGGGTAGATGGCTACACCTTC.

The chain has TRBV10-2 and TRBJ2-5; TRBD1 is a possible D gene (6 bases). The J call may be faulty, since TRBJ2-7 better matches the DNA end. Per germline, CDR1 WSHSY and CDR2 SAAADI. CDR3 length: 15 residues. The CDR3 sequence is CASSGPWDTDYEQYF. CDR3 coding DNA: TGCGCCAGCAGTGGGCCATGGGACACCGACTACGAGCAGTACTTC.

This clonotype was found once. The V and J genes are TRBV9 and TRBJ2-3, with TRBD2 matching 11 bases. The DNA end lines up better with TRBJ2-1; the J call may be wrong. The germline CDR1 and CDR2 sequences are SGDLS and YYNGEE. The CDR3 loop spans 16 amino acids. The CDR3 DNA follows: TGTGCCAGCAGCGTTACGGGACTAGCGGTCCAAGAGACCCAGTTCTTC. This codes for CASSVTGLAVQETQFF.